Below are 18 T cell receptor beta chains sequenced from a single sample in a study of shared clonotypes between healthy human individuals. The repertoire was sequenced with immunoSEQ multiplex PCR; TCRdb's copy has only in-frame clones and lacks some. The data contain about 1 million clones, approximately 70% of them singletons. Material for sequencing was memory CD4+ T cells sorted from blood. The subset denotes: CD45RA-negative fraction. These TCRs come from a man younger than 30 in good health.

V gene TRBV2 combines with J gene TRBJ2-2, with D possibly being TRBD2 (5 bases). Germline CDR1 reads SNHLY; CDR2 reads FYNNEI. V was trimmed by 0 bases and J by 4 bases, leaving 15 bases between them. This CDR3 comprises 17 residues. The CDR3: CASSEARTGSSTGELFF. CDR3 nucleotide sequence: TGTGCCAGCAGTGAAGCGCGTACGGGGTCGAGCACCGGGGAGCTGTTTTTT.

The chain links TRBV30 to TRBJ1-5, with 7 bases aligning to TRBD1. CDR3 length: 15 amino acids. Germline V CDR1 and CDR2: GTSNPN, SVGIG (reference sequence). V was pared by 0 bases and J by 3 bases, with 5 bases of the junction left unmatched. The CDR3 is CAWSVGGQPNQPQHF. The CDR3 DNA reads TGTGCCTGGAGTGTAGGGGGCCAACCCAATCAGCCCCAGCATTTT.

In its sample, this clone was seen a few times. The chain joins TRBV2 to TRBJ1-1; D remains unclear. This CDR3 is built from 14 residues. CDR1 SNHLY and CDR2 FYNNEI come from the germline V gene. V lost 3 bases and J lost 1, with 9 bases in between. The CDR3 is CASSDFPANTEAFF. CDR3 DNA: TGTGCCAGCAGTGATTTTCCCGCGAACACTGAAGCTTTCTTT.

The rearrangement links TRBV27 to TRBJ1-1; a possible D gene is TRBD1 (5 bases). Trimming removed 3 bases at V and 5 bases at J, with 10 bases between. Germline CDR1 reads MNHEY; CDR2 reads SMNVEV (reference sequence). The CDR3 is made up of 13 amino acids. CDR3 region: CASSLRQLTEAFF. The CDR3 DNA follows: TGTGCCAGCAGTTTGCGACAGTTAACTGAAGCTTTCTTT.

Only a few counts were recorded for this clone. V and J are TRBV6-1 and TRBJ2-1; D assignment may be TRBD1 or TRBD2 (6 bases each). Trimming pared 1 base from V and 0 bases from J, leaving 13 bases between. CDR3 length equals 17 residues. The V gene's germline CDR1 is MNHNS and CDR2 SASEGT. The CDR3 sequence: CASSEGLGGSSYNEQFF. The CDR3 nucleotides are TGTGCCAGCAGTGAAGGGCTAGGGGGGAGCTCCTACAATGAGCAGTTCTTC.

The CDR3 DNA reads as TGCAGTGCTGCTCACCAAGAGACCCAGTACTTC. The encoded protein is CSAAHQETQYF. The chain recombines TRBV20-1 with TRBJ2-5, with D uncertain. V lost 5 bases and J lost 0, with 4 bases in between. The CDR3 is made up of 11 amino acids. CDR1 is DFQATT and CDR2 is SNEGSKA in the germline V gene (reference sequence).

This clone has at least ten counts. DNA of the CDR3: TGCGCCAGCAGCTTGGTAGCAATGAACACTGAAGCTTTCTTT. Amino acids: CASSLVAMNTEAFF. The chain couples TRBV5-1 to TRBJ1-1; D is undetermined. V gave up 0 bases and J gave up 0 bases, with 6 bases separating them. Germline V gene lookup returns CDR1 SGHRS and CDR2 YFSETQ. This CDR3 region has 14 residues. The whole variable domain, remainder taken from reference TRBV5-1 and TRBJ1-1, is KAGVTQTPRYLIKTRGQQVTLSCSPISGHRSVSWYQQTPGQGLQFLFEYFSETQRNKGNFPGRFSGRQFSNSRSEMNVSTLELGDSALYLCASSLVAMNTEAFFGQGTRLTVV.

This CDR3 is CASSRWGQGAKNIQYF. The CDR3 region has the DNA TGTGCCAGCAGCCGTTGGGGACAGGGAGCCAAAAACATTCAGTACTTC. The chain recombines TRBV7-2 with TRBJ2-4, with 9 bases lining up with TRBD1. The CDR3 sequence is 16 residues long. The germline CDR1 and CDR2 sequences are SGHTA and FQGNSA. The V and J ends lost 5 bases and 0 bases, in that order; junction bases with no gene match: 5.

This clone was seen only once. The rearrangement links TRBV7-2 to TRBJ1-5; tentatively, D is TRBD1 (5 bases). Germline assignment: CDR1 SGHTA and CDR2 FQGNSA. The CDR3 covers 15 residues. Trimming shortened V by 5 bases and J by 4 bases, and 15 bases separated the two germline ends. The CDR3 DNA reads TGTGCCAGCAGCCCCCGGGGCAGTCTTAATCAGCCCCAGCATTTT. This translates into CASSPRGSLNQPQHF.

The chain employs TRBV2 and TRBJ1-3, with D unresolved. CDR3 length equals 14 residues. The V end lost 7 bases, the J end lost 0 bases, and 10 bases lay between the germline ends. Germline assignment: CDR1 SNHLY and CDR2 FYNNEI. The CDR3 region is CASNLDSSGNTIYF. In DNA form, the CDR3 reads TGTGCCAGCAATTTGGATAGCTCTGGAAACACCATATATTTT. Complete variable domain (other parts from reference TRBV2 and TRBJ1-3): EPEVTQTPSHQVTQMGQEVILRCVPISNHLYFYWYRQILGQKVEFLVSFYNNEISEKSEIFDDQFSVERPDGSNFTLKIRSTKLEDSAMYFCASNLDSSGNTIYFGEGSWLTVV.

V usage is TRBV30 and J usage is TRBJ2-1; no firm D call. The V gene's germline CDR1 is GTSNPN and CDR2 SVGIG (reference sequence). The CDR3 covers 15 residues. Trimming took off 2 bases at V and 9 bases at J, with 20 bases between the two ends. CDR3 amino acids: CAWSHPRASSLEQFF. The DNA of the CDR3 is TGTGCCTGGAGTCATCCCCGGGCTAGTTCTCTTGAGCAGTTCTTC.

This clone has a count of ten or more. This rearrangement joins TRBV6-5 to TRBJ1-1, with 7 nucleotides matching TRBD1. CDR1 MNHEY and CDR2 SVGAGI come from the germline V gene. J gave up 7 bases and V 2 bases, and 10 bases lay outside the gene matches. The CDR3 length is 15 residues. The CDR3 is CASSYQPGTVSEAFF. In nucleotides, the CDR3 is TGTGCCAGCAGTTACCAGCCCGGGACAGTAAGTGAAGCTTTCTTT.

There are a few counts of this clone. The chain couples TRBV2 to TRBJ2-5; TRBD2 agrees at 9 bases. J was trimmed by 4 bases and V by 1 base; bases with no gene match: 7. The germline gives CDR1 SNHLY, CDR2 FYNNEI. The CDR3 is 16 residues long. In nucleotides, the CDR3 is TGTGCCAGCAGTGAAGGCGGGGGGGCCGAGGGAGAGACCCAGTACTTC. As protein: CASSEGGGAEGETQYF. Full variable domain (remainder filled in from reference TRBV2 and TRBJ2-5): EPEVTQTPSHQVTQMGQEVILRCVPISNHLYFYWYRQILGQKVEFLVSFYNNEISEKSEIFDDQFSVERPDGSNFTLKIRSTKLEDSAMYFCASSEGGGAEGETQYFGPGTRLLVL.

In its sample, this clone was seen once. A single base separates this from a much larger clone, so it may be a read error. This chain connects TRBV7-8 to TRBJ1-5; D may be TRBD1 (6 bases). CDR3 length equals 19 residues. V was shortened by 0 bases and J by 6 bases, with 24 bases between the two germline ends. Germline lookup yields CDR1 SGHVS and CDR2 FQNEAQ. The CDR3 nucleotides are TGTGCCAGCAGCTTAGCGTACGGCAGGGGAACGAGGAGAGCTCAGCCCCAGCATTTT. Translation: CASSLAYGRGTRRAQPQHF.

The chain recombines TRBV5-4 with TRBJ1-1; D remains unclear. CDR3 size: 16 residues. Germline CDR1 reads SGHNT; CDR2 reads YYREEE (reference sequence). Between the trimmed V and J ends, which lost 3 bases and 4 bases, there was a span of 19 bases. As DNA, the CDR3 is TGTGCCAGCAGCTCACCTAGGGAGGGTTGGGGCACTGAAGCTTTCTTT. It specifies CASSSPREGWGTEAFF. Full variable domain (outside the CDR3, taken from reference TRBV5-4 and TRBJ1-1): ETGVTQSPTHLIKTRGQQVTLRCSSQSGHNTVSWYQQALGQGPQFIFQYYREEENGRGNFPPRFSGLQFPNYSSELNVNALELDDSALYLCASSSPREGWGTEAFFGQGTRLTVV.

The rearrangement uses TRBV7-6 and TRBJ1-1; 9 bases map to TRBD1. The germline V gene has CDR1 SGHVS and CDR2 FNYEAQ. The length of the CDR3 is 14 residues. Trimming removed 4 bases from V and 5 bases from J; junction bases left unmatched: 5. CDR3 loop: CASSSGTGPTEAFF. The CDR3 DNA follows: TGTGCCAGCAGCTCAGGGACAGGGCCGACTGAAGCTTTCTTT.

This clone has more than one count but fewer than ten. The same CDR3 can be traced to other DNA sequences in this sample. The chain carries TRBV7-9 and TRBJ2-3; 11 bases are shared with TRBD1. V lost 5 bases to trimming and J lost 2 bases; unmatched junction nucleotides: 6. CDR1 SEHNR and CDR2 FQNEAQ come from the germline V gene (reference sequence). There are 16 residues in the CDR3. The CDR3 reads CASSPGDRGNTDTQYF. The CDR3 coding sequence is TGTGCCAGCAGCCCCGGGGACAGGGGGAACACAGATACGCAGTATTTT. Using reference TRBV7-9 and TRBJ2-3 for the parts outside the CDR3, the full variable domain is DTGVSQNPRHKITKRGQNVTFRCDPISEHNRLYWYRQTLGQGPEFLTYFQNEAQLEKSRLLSDRFSAERPKGSFSTLEIQRTEQGDSAMYLCASSPGDRGNTDTQYFGPGTRLTVL.

This clone has only a few counts. The chain couples TRBV6-5 to TRBJ2-7, with 14 bases aligning to TRBD2. Germline V lookup: CDR1 MNHEY, CDR2 SVGAGI. This CDR3 region has 15 residues. V shed 5 bases and J 3 bases; nucleotides not matched to a gene: 3. CDR3 sequence: CASSPGTSGGYEQYF. CDR3 nucleotides: TGTGCCAGCAGTCCAGGGACTAGCGGGGGCTACGAGCAGTACTTC.